Listed below are T cell receptor beta chains from one sample, sequenced in a study of regulatory T cells in long-lasting Graves disease. Via MiXCR, TCRdb re-called the multiplex PCR reads, giving one row per CDR3 protein. The sample has 530,000 or so distinct CDR3 sequences, about 13% seen once. The same data also went into a second study, on T cells in Graves' hyperthyroidism and ophthalmopathy.

The sequences come from peripheral blood mononuclear cells (PBMCs), collected at new diagnosis, from a patient treated with antithyroid drugs. The receptors here all came from a man aged 30-40 years with Graves disease. Both conserved end residues are part of each CDR3. D genes are given only for firm matches. For some rows the clone size is stated as once, few or many, or as a class when expanded; others skip it.

d_gene	v_gene	abundance	j_gene	CDR3nt	CDR3aa
NA	TRBV5-4	NA	TRBJ2-7	TGTGCCAGCAGCTCCAGCGGATACCACTACGAGCAGTACTTC	CASSSSGYHYEQYF
TRBD2	TRBV4-2	few	TRBJ2-1	TGTGCCAGCAGCCAAGACGGGAGGCTCGATGAGCAGTTCTTC	CASSQDGRLDEQFF
NA	TRBV11-2	many	TRBJ2-1	TGTGCCAGCAAAAGCGGGCCCAACCCGAATGAGCAGTTCTTC	CASKSGPNPNEQFF
TRBD2	TRBV5-1	many	TRBJ2-3	TGCGCCAGCAGCCCCGGGACTAGCGGGAGACCCAGCACAGATACGCAGTATTTT	CASSPGTSGRPSTDTQYF
TRBD2	TRBV7-3	many	TRBJ2-3	TGTGCCAGCAGTTACAGGAGCGGGAGTGCAGATACGCAGTATTTT	CASSYRSGSADTQYF
TRBD1	TRBV12-3/TRBV12-4	many	TRBJ1-5	TGTGCCAGCAGTCTAACAGGGGGCAGTCAGCCCCAGCATTTT	CASSLTGGSQPQHF
TRBD2	TRBV20-1	NA	TRBJ2-1	TGCAGTGCTCCCCAGGGACTAGCGGGAGACAATGAGCAGTTCTTC	CSAPQGLAGDNEQFF
TRBD1	TRBV20-1	NA	TRBJ1-2	TGCAGTGCGCTCAACCTGGGACAGCCGTATGGCTACACCTTC	CSALNLGQPYGYTF
TRBD1	TRBV20-1	NA	TRBJ1-5	TGCAGTGCTAGAGAAGGGACAGGCAATCAGCCCCAGCATTTT	CSAREGTGNQPQHF
TRBD2	TRBV12-3/TRBV12-4	many	TRBJ2-1	TGTGCCAGCACGCGGACTAGCGGGAGTCCGGAGAGGAATGAGCAGTTCTTC	CASTRTSGSPERNEQFF
NA	TRBV19	NA	TRBJ2-7	TGTGCCAGCAGTACCGGGATGGGCTCCTACGAGCAGTACTTC	CASSTGMGSYEQYF
NA	TRBV7-8	many	TRBJ2-1	TGTGCCAGCAGCTTCAGCGGAGCCAACTACAATGAGCAGTTCTTC	CASSFSGANYNEQFF
NA	TRBV28	many	TRBJ1-2	TGTGCCAGCAGTTTAGGACACCGTAACTATGGCTACACCTTC	CASSLGHRNYGYTF
NA	TRBV20-1	NA	TRBJ2-7	TGCAGTGCTAGAGAAACAGGGAATCCCTCCTACGAGCAGTACTTC	CSARETGNPSYEQYF
NA	TRBV28	many	TRBJ2-1	TGTGCCAGCAGTTTCCCCGCCCTGGCAGGACCCTACAATGAGCAGTTCTTC	CASSFPALAGPYNEQFF
NA	TRBV19	many	TRBJ2-2	TGTGCCAGTAGTATCGGCGAAGTCACCGGGGAGCTGTTTTTT	CASSIGEVTGELFF
TRBD1	TRBV12-3/TRBV12-4	many	TRBJ1-4	TGTGCCAGCACCAGCATTTTACCGACAGGGGCTCGGGAAAAACTGTTTTTT	CASTSILPTGAREKLFF
NA	TRBV30	once	TRBJ1-5	TGTGCCTGGGGGGGTATCTCCGGACCCCAGCATTTT	CAWGGISGPQHF
TRBD1	TRBV28	many	TRBJ1-6	TGTGCCAGCAGTTTATTCACAGGGGGCGAGTATTCACCCCTCCACTTT	CASSLFTGGEYSPLHF
TRBD2	TRBV10-1	many	TRBJ2-7	TGCGCCAGCAGTGAGACGGCTAGCGGGAGGGACGAGCAGTACTTC	CASSETASGRDEQYF
NA	TRBV6-2/TRBV6-3	few	TRBJ2-7	TGTGCCAGCAGTTACAATCGGGACGGGGCGTTCTACGAGCAGTACTTC	CASSYNRDGAFYEQYF
TRBD1	TRBV5-1	NA	TRBJ2-7	TGCGCCAGCAGCTTGGAGGGACAGGCATACGAGCAGTACTTC	CASSLEGQAYEQYF
TRBD1	TRBV5-1	few	TRBJ1-1	TGCGCCAGCAGCTTGGCCAGGGGGGCAAGTAGCGCTGAAGCTTTCTTT	CASSLARGASSAEAFF
TRBD2	TRBV27	many	TRBJ2-7	TGTGCCAGCAGCGTGGCTAGCGGGAGAAGGGAGCAGTACTTC	CASSVASGRREQYF
TRBD2	TRBV7-6	few	TRBJ2-1	TGTGCCAGCAGCCCAAGAGCGGGAAGTTACAATGAGCAGTTCTTC	CASSPRAGSYNEQFF
TRBD2	TRBV12-3/TRBV12-4	many	TRBJ2-1	TGTGCCAGCAGTCTAAACCTAAGACTAGCGGGAGTACGTGAGCAGTTCTTC	CASSLNLRLAGVREQFF
NA	TRBV30	NA	TRBJ2-3	TGTGCCTGGAGTGTAAGGGGCGATACGCAGTATTTT	CAWSVRGDTQYF
NA	TRBV12-5	many	TRBJ1-4	TGTGCTAGTGGTTTAGTCCGGGACCGACTGTTTTTT	CASGLVRDRLFF
TRBD2	TRBV5-1	few	TRBJ2-3	TGCGCCAGCAGCCCTGGAGGGAGGGCCTCAGATACGCAGTATTTT	CASSPGGRASDTQYF
TRBD2	TRBV12-3/TRBV12-4	many	TRBJ2-7	TGTGCCAGCAGCCGCCTCGGACTAGCGGGAGGCTCGCCCCACGAGCAGTACTTC	CASSRLGLAGGSPHEQYF
TRBD1	TRBV20-1	many	TRBJ1-5	TGCAGTGCAACCCGGGACAGGGGCCATCAGCCCCAGCATTTT	CSATRDRGHQPQHF
NA	TRBV18	NA	TRBJ2-1	TGTGCCAGCTCACAGCGGAGCCCCGACAATGAGCGGTTCTTC	CASSQRSPDNERFF
TRBD1	TRBV10-3	NA	TRBJ2-7	TGTGCCATCAGTCCCGGACAGGGGGGGTACGAGCAGTACTTC	CAISPGQGGYEQYF
NA	TRBV2	many	TRBJ1-5	TGTGCCAGCAGTGAAGAGAGTCAGCCCCAGCATTTT	CASSEESQPQHF
TRBD1	TRBV29-1	many	TRBJ1-2	TGCAGCGTGATACGACAGGGCCTTCGGAGTGGCTACACCTTC	CSVIRQGLRSGYTF
TRBD1	TRBV6-5	many	TRBJ2-7	TGTGCCAGCAGTTACCCCCTCGGGACAGGGGACAGCGAGCAGTACTTC	CASSYPLGTGDSEQYF
NA	TRBV16	many	TRBJ1-4	TGTGCCAGCAGCCAACGCAGGAATGAAAAACTGTTTTTT	CASSQRRNEKLFF
TRBD2	TRBV4-1	NA	TRBJ2-3	TGCGCCAGCAAGGACCGAGGTGGGAGGGCCGATCCAGATACGCAGTATTTT	CASKDRGGRADPDTQYF
NA	TRBV19	many	TRBJ1-5	TGTGCCAGTAAATGGGGTGCGGATAGCAATCAGCCCCAGCATTTT	CASKWGADSNQPQHF
NA	TRBV18	NA	TRBJ2-7	TGTGCCAGCTCACCCGGGGCTTCCAAGGCCTACGAGCAGTACTTC	CASSPGASKAYEQYF